This T cell receptor beta chain was sequenced during a study of OX40 agonist ivuxolimab in advanced cancers. On the study more broadly: Anti-PD-1, anti-PD-L1 or anti-CTLA-4 therapy given earlier was allowed, and approximately 40% had some. Points from the study as a whole: No determination was made of the antigen specificity of the expanded peripheral T cells.

Some clones are missing from TCRdb's copy, which holds only in-frame ones; the method was immunoSEQ multiplex PCR. The sample shows 95,000 to 150,000 clones, approximately 92% of them seen only once. In regard to this clone: The antigen is unknown.

Germline lookup yields CDR1 SGHTA and CDR2 FQGNSA. The V segment lost 4 bases and the J segment 6 bases; nucleotides outside the gene matches: 5. CDR3 length: 15 residues. The V and J genes are TRBV7-2 and TRBJ2-2, with TRBD2 matching 10 bases. The sequencing used CD4+ or CD8+ T cells sorted from blood, collected in a trial of the OX40 agonist ivuxolimab. The sequence derives from an adult with an advanced solid tumor such as melanoma, head and neck, liver or kidney cancer. The CDR3 nucleotides are TGTGCCAGCAGCTCCCAGCGGGGGGGCTCCGGGGAGCTGTTTTTT. As protein: CASSSQRGGSGELFF.